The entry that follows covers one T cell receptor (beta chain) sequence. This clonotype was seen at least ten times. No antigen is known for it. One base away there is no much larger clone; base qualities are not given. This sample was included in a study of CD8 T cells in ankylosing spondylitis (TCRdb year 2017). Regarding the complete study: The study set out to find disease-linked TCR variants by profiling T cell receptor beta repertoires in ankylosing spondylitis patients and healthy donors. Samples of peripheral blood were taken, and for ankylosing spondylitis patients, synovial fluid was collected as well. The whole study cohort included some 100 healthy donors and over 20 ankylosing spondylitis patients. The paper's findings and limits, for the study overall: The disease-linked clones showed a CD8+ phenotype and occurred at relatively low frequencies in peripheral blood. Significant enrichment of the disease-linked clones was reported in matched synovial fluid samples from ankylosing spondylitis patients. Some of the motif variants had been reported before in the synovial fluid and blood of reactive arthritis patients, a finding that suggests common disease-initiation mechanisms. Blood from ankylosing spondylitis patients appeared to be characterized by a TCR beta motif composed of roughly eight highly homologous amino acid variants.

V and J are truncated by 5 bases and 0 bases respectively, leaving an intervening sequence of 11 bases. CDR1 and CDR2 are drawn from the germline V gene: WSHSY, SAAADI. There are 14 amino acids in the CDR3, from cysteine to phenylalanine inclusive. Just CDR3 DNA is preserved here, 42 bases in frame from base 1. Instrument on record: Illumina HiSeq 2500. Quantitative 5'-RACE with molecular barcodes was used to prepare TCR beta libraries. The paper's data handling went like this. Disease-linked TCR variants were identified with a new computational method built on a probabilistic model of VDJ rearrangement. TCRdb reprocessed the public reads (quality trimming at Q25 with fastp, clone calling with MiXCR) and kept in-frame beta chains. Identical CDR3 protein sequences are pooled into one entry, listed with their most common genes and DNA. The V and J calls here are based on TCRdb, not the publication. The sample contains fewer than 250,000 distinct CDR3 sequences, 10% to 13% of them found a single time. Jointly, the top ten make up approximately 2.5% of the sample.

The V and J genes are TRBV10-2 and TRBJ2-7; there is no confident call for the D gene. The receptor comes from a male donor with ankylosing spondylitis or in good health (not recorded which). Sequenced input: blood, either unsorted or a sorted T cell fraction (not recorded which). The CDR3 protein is CASSLKGVSYEQYF. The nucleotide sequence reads TGCGCCAGCAGTCTGAAGGGCGTCTCCTACGAGCAGTACTTC.